These 15 T cell receptor beta chains share one sample of origin, sequenced in a study of blood T cell repertoires in COVID-19. The data were produced by immunoSEQ multiplex PCR, yet TCRdb's version contains in-frame clones alone and is incomplete. This table has some 260,000 clones, roughly 84% appearing once. Sequenced input: peripheral blood. These receptors were collected from a woman between 18 and 29 years old with acute or convalescent COVID-19.

This clone was found many times. The chain employs TRBV2 and TRBJ2-5, with a possible D match to TRBD1 (5 bases). Trimming left V 5 bases short and J 2 bases short, with 9 bases between. This CDR3 has 13 residues. Per germline, CDR1 SNHLY and CDR2 FYNNEI. As DNA, the CDR3 is TGTGCCAGCAGTATGGGGCCGCAAGAGACCCAGTACTTC. It is translated as CASSMGPQETQYF.

The gene calls are TRBV27 and TRBJ1-5; D might be TRBD1 (5 bases). Germline CDR1 MNHEY, CDR2 SMNVEV (reference sequence). Between the trimmed V and J ends, which lost 6 bases and 6 bases, there was a span of 18 bases. The CDR3 spans 15 residues. In DNA, the CDR3 is TGTGCCAGCAGGCGGGGGGGATTGTCACCTCAGCCCCAGCATTTT. Translated: CASRRGGLSPQPQHF.

The CDR3 is CASSQRQGMNTEAFF. The CDR3 bases are TGTGCCAGCTCACAACGACAGGGGATGAACACTGAAGCTTTCTTT. The V call is TRBV18, the J call TRBJ1-1, with 8 bases fitting TRBD1. This CDR3 comprises 15 residues. After removal of 4 bases from V and 0 bases from J, the junction contained 4 bases not matched to a gene. Germline CDR1 is KGHSH and CDR2 is LQKENI.

This chain links TRBV28 with TRBJ2-7, with 9 positions matching TRBD2. Germline V gives CDR1 MDHEN, CDR2 SYDVKM. The CDR3 is 15 residues long. V trimming: 3 bases; J trimming: 2 bases; junction bases outside the gene matches: 5. Written as DNA, the CDR3 is TGTGCCAGCAGTTTTGCGGGAGGGCCCCCCTACGAGCAGTACTTC. Amino acid sequence: CASSFAGGPPYEQYF.

The genes are TRBV27 and TRBJ1-2; unclear D gene. The germline gives CDR1 MNHEY, CDR2 SMNVEV (reference sequence). This CDR3 is built from 13 residues. The V end lost 5 bases, the J end lost 2 bases, and 9 bases lay between the germline ends. CDR3 loop: CASSTENNYGYTF. DNA for the CDR3: TGTGCCAGCAGTACCGAGAACAACTATGGCTACACCTTC.

The rearrangement joins TRBV19 to TRBJ2-2, with 10 bases aligning to TRBD1. Germline CDR1 LNHDA, CDR2 SQIVND (reference sequence). The J segment lost 7 bases and the V segment lost 4 bases, leaving 6 bases of the junction unmatched. CDR3 length: 15 residues. CDR3 sequence: CASSTRQGAVGELFF. CDR3 in DNA: TGTGCCAGTAGTACCCGACAGGGGGCTGTCGGGGAGCTGTTTTTT.

The CDR3, as DNA: TGTGCCAGCAGCATAATTGGGGGACTAGGTCTTAGTGAGCAGTTCTTC. Protein sequence: CASSIIGGLGLSEQFF. The chain has TRBV9 and TRBJ2-1; 8 nucleotides line up with TRBD2. V was pared by 4 bases and J by 9 bases, with 15 bases of the junction left unmatched. This CDR3 spans 16 amino acids. Germline CDR1 and CDR2: SGDLS and YYNGEE.

This chain joins TRBV5-4 and TRBJ2-3; 13 nucleotides align to TRBD2. Trimming at V came to 5 bases and at J to 1 base, leaving 4 bases not matched to a gene. The CDR3 consists of 16 residues. Germline V gene lookup returns CDR1 SGHNT and CDR2 YYREEE (reference sequence). As DNA, the CDR3 is TGTGCCAGCAGACTAGCGGGAGGGCCGGGCACAGATACGCAGTATTTT. This sequence encodes CASRLAGGPGTDTQYF.

The CDR3 sequence is CASSPPRASGFDEQYF. DNA for the CDR3: TGTGCCAGCAGTCCACCACGGGCTAGCGGGTTCGACGAGCAGTACTTC. This chain links TRBV28 with TRBJ2-7; 8 nucleotides align to TRBD2. Losses at the gene ends were 5 bases for V and 5 bases for J; bases not matched to a gene: 14. The CDR3 is 16 residues long. Germline CDR1 and CDR2: MDHEN and SYDVKM.

The chain employs TRBV19 and TRBJ1-5, with 9 bases lining up with TRBD1. J lost 1 base, V lost 3 bases, and 4 bases had no gene match. The germline gives CDR1 LNHDA, CDR2 SQIVND (reference sequence). The CDR3 is 16 amino acids. The CDR3: CASSIRTGASNQPQHF. DNA of the CDR3: TGTGCCAGTAGTATTAGGACAGGGGCCAGCAATCAGCCCCAGCATTTT. Full variable domain (rest looked up from reference TRBV19 and TRBJ1-5): DGGITQSPKYLFRKEGQNVTLSCEQNLNHDAMYWYRQDPGQGLRLIYYSQIVNDFQKGDIAEGYSVSREKKESFPLTVTSAQKNPTAFYLCASSIRTGASNQPQHFGDGTRLSIL.

The rearrangement uses TRBV30 and TRBJ2-1, with 9 bases that match TRBD2. J gave up 0 bases and V 3 bases, and 15 bases lay outside the gene matches. Germline V gene sequence: CDR1 GTSNPN, CDR2 SVGIG (reference sequence). CDR3 size: 19 residues. The DNA for the CDR3 is TGTGCCTGGAGCGGACGGGCTAGCGGGACTCCGGACTCCTACAATGAGCAGTTCTTC. Translated, it gives CAWSGRASGTPDSYNEQFF.

This clone appeared a single time. The rearrangement uses TRBV29-1 and TRBJ2-7; possible D gene TRBD2, 6 bases. CDR3 length equals 12 residues. Germline CDR1 reads SQVTM; CDR2 reads ANQGSEA. Trimming removed 6 bases from V and 5 bases from J, with 14 bases in between. The CDR3 DNA sequence: TGCAGCGTGCTAGCGCTACCCCACGAGCAGTACTTC. Amino acids: CSVLALPHEQYF.

The sample holds one count of this clone. The chain couples TRBV7-9 to TRBJ2-7; a possible D gene is TRBD2 (5 bases). This CDR3 comprises 15 residues. V was trimmed by 4 bases and J by 3 bases, leaving 16 bases between them. The germline gives CDR1 SEHNR, CDR2 FQNEAQ (reference sequence). The CDR3 DNA follows: TGTGCCAGCAGCTCCACGGACGGGAAACGCTACGAGCAGTACTTC. Translating gives CASSSTDGKRYEQYF.

V and J are TRBV27 and TRBJ1-2, with TRBD1 matching over 9 bases. The ends lost 7 bases at V and 8 bases at J; junction bases unmatched: 11. The CDR3 has 14 amino acids. Germline V gene sequence: CDR1 MNHEY, CDR2 SMNVEV (reference sequence). The CDR3 region is CASKKQGAAKGYTF. CDR3 coding DNA: TGTGCCAGCAAGAAACAGGGGGCGGCGAAAGGCTACACCTTC.

This chain links TRBV11-2 with TRBJ1-2; 7 bases map to TRBD1. Germline V gives CDR1 SGHAT, CDR2 FQNNGV. The CDR3 covers 14 residues. With V trimmed by 5 bases and J by 1 base, 4 bases remained unmatched. CDR3 in amino acids: CASSPGQFNYGYTF. CDR3 DNA: TGTGCCAGCAGCCCGGGACAGTTTAACTATGGCTACACCTTC.